The source of this T cell receptor beta chain is a study of cytomegalovirus exposure and HLA in healthy donors. Trimming removed 1 base at V and 2 bases at J, with 12 bases between. Germline CDR1 GTSNPN, CDR2 SVGIG (reference sequence). This CDR3 comprises 16 residues. PCR employed 60 Vbeta and 13 Jbeta primers. Profiled with immunoSEQ multiplex PCR; TCRdb holds only in-frame clones, not every one. The sample lists more than 90,000 clones; about 76% were seen once. The chain combines TRBV30 with TRBJ2-6; D unresolved. The sample consisted of PBMCs. The sequence was obtained from a woman between 70 and 85 years old in good health and CMV-seropositive. CDR3 region: CAWSETAETGANVLTF. The CDR3 DNA reads TGTGCCTGGAGTGAAACAGCCGAAACTGGGGCCAACGTCCTGACTTTC.